The clone carrying this TCR beta chain was counted only a few times. The antigen remains undetermined. The sample comes from a study of T cells in Graves' hyperthyroidism and ophthalmopathy. TCR beta CDR3 sequences were amplified from RNA transcripts. The HTBI set primed first-round TCR CDR3 RT-PCR. TCRdb re-derived calls from the multiplex PCR reads in MiXCR, one entry per CDR3 protein. The table shows almost 600,000 distinct CDR3 sequences, with approximately 15% occurring only once. Whole-study results and caveats: Most clonotypes expanded in the thyroid (above 0.001) were also present in blood.

Sequencing was performed on blood. The TCR originated in a woman aged 25 to 39 with Graves' hyperthyroidism that later progressed to Graves' ophthalmopathy.

The CDR3 loop is CASSRGQGYQGYTF. In nucleotides, the CDR3 is TGTGCCAGCTCACGGGGACAGGGTTATCAAGGCTACACCTTC. The chain is built from TRBV18 and TRBJ1-2, with 9 nucleotides matching TRBD1. This CDR3 has 14 residues. Germline V CDR1 and CDR2: KGHSH, LQKENI. The V segment lost 4 bases and the J segment 8 bases; nucleotides outside the gene matches: 8.